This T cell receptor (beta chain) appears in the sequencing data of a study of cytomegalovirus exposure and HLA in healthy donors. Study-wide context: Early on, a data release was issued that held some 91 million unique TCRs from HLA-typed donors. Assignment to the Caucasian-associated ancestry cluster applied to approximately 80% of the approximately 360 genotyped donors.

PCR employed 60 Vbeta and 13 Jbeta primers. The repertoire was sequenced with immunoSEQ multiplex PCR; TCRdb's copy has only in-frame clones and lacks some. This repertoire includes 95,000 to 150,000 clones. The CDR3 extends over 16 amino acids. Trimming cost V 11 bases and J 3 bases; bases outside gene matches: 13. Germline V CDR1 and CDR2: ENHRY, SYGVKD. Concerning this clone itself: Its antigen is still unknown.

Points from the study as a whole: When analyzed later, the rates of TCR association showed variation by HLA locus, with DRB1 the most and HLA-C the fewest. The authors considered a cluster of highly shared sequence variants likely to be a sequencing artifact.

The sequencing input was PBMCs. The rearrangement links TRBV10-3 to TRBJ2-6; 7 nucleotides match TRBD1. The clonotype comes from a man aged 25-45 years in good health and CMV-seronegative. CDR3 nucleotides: TGTGCCTCCGTAACAGGGGCGTCAGTTGGGGCCAACGTCCTGACTTTC. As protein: CASVTGASVGANVLTF.